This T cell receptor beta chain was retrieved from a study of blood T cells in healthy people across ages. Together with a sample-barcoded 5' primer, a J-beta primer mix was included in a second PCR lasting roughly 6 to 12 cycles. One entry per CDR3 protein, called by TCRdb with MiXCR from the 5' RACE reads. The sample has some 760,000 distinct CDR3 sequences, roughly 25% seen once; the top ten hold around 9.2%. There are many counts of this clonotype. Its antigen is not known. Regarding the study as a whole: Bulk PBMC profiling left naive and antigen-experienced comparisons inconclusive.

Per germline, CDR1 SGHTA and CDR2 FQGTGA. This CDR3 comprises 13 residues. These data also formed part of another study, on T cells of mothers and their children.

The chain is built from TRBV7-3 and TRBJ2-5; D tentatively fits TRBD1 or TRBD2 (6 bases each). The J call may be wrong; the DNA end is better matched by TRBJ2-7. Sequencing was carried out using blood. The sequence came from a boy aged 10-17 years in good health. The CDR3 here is CASSPGGFYEQYF. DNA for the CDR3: TGTGCCAGCAGCCCCGGGGGCTTCTACGAGCAGTACTTC.